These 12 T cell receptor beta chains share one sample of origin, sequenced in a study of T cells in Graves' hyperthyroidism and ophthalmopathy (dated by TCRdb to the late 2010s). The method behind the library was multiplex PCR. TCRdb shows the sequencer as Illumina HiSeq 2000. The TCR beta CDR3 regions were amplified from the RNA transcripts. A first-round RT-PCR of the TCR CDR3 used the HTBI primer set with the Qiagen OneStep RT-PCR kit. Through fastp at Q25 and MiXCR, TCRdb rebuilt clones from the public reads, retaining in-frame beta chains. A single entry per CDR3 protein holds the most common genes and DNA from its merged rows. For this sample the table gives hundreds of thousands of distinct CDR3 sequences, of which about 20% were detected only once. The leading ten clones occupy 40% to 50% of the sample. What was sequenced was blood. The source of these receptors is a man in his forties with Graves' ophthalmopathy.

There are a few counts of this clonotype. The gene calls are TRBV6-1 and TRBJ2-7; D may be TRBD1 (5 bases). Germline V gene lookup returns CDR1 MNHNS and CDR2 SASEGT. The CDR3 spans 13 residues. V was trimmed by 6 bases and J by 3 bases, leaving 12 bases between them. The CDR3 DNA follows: TGTGCCAGCAGGCGGACACGGAACTACGAGCAGTACTTC. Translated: CASRRTRNYEQYF.

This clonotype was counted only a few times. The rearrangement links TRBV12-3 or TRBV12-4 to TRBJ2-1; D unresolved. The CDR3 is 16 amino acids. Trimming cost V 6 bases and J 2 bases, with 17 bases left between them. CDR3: CASSHRVLDPYNEQFF. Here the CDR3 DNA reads TGTGCCAGCAGCCACAGAGTCCTGGACCCCTACAATGAGCAGTTCTTC.

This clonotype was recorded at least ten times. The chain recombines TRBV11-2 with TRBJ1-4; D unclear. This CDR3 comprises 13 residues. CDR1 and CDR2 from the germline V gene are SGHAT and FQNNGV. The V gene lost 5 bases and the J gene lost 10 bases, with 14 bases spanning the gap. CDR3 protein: CASSNTRSGKLFF. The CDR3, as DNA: TGTGCCAGCAGCAACACGAGGTCCGGAAAACTGTTTTTT.

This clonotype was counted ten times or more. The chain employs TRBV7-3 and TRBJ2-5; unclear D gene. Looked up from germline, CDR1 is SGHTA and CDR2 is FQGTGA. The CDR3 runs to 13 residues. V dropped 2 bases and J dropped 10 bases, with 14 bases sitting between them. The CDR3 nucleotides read TGTGCCAGCAGCTTACCCCCCTCGGGTGGCCAGTACTTC. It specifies CASSLPPSGGQYF.

This chain's CDR3 is CASSDPADGSSYNEQFF. CDR3 nucleotides: TGTGCCAGCAGCGATCCCGCTGACGGTAGCTCCTACAATGAGCAGTTCTTC. V usage is TRBV14 and J usage is TRBJ2-1, with D unresolved. From germline, CDR1 is SGHDN and CDR2 FVKESK. This CDR3 spans 17 amino acids. The V gene lost 5 bases and the J gene lost 0 bases, with 17 bases spanning the gap.

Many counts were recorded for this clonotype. The DNA for the CDR3 is TGTGCCAGCTCACCAACAAAAATCTACGAGCAGTACTTC. This translates into CASSPTKIYEQYF. The chain is built from TRBV18 and TRBJ2-7; D not certain. The CDR3 is 13 residues long. CDR1 is KGHSH and CDR2 is LQKENI in the germline V gene. Trimming stripped 2 bases from V and 3 bases from J, with 8 bases between.

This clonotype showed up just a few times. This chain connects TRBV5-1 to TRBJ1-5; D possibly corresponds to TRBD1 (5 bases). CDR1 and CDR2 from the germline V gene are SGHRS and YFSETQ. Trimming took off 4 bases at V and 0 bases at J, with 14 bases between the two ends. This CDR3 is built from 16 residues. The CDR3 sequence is CASSPQGPDSNQPQHF. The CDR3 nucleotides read TGCGCCAGCAGCCCCCAGGGTCCGGATAGCAATCAGCCCCAGCATTTT.

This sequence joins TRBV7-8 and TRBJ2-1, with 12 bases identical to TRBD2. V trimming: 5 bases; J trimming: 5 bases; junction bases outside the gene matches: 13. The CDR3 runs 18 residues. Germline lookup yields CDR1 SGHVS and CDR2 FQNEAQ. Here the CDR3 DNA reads TGTGCCAGCAGCCACCTAACGGCTAGCGGGGGGGGAAACAATGAGCAGTTCTTC. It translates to CASSHLTASGGGNNEQFF.

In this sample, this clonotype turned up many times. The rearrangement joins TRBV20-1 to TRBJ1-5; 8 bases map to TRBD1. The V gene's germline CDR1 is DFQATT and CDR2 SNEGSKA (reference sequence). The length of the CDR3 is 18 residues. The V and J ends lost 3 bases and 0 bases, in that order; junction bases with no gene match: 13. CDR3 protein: CSARRLEDRGISNQPQHF. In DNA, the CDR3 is TGCAGTGCTAGGAGGCTGGAAGACAGGGGTATTAGCAATCAGCCCCAGCATTTT.

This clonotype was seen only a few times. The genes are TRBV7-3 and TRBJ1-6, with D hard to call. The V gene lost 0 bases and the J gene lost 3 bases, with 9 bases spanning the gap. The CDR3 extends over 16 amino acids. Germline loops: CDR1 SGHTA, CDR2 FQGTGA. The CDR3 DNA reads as TGTGCCAGCAGCTTAACCGACGAGTTCTATAATTCACCCCTCCACTTT. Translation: CASSLTDEFYNSPLHF.

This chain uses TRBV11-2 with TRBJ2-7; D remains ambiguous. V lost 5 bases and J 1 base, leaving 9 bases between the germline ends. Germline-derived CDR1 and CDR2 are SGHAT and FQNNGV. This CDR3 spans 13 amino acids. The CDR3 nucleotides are TGTGCCAGCAGCCGCCTCCAATCCTACGAGCAGTACTTC. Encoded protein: CASSRLQSYEQYF. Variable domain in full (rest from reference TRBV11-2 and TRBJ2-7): EAGVAQSPRYKIIEKRQSVAFWCNPISGHATLYWYQQILGQGPKLLIQFQNNGVVDDSQLPKDRFSAERLKGVDSTLKIQPAKLEDSAVYLCASSRLQSYEQYFGPGTRLTVT.

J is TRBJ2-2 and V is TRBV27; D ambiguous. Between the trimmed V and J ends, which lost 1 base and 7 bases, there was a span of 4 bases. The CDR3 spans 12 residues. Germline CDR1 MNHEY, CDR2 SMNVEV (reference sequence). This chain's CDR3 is CASSLFNGELFF. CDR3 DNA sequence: TGTGCCAGCAGTTTATTCAACGGGGAGCTGTTTTTT.